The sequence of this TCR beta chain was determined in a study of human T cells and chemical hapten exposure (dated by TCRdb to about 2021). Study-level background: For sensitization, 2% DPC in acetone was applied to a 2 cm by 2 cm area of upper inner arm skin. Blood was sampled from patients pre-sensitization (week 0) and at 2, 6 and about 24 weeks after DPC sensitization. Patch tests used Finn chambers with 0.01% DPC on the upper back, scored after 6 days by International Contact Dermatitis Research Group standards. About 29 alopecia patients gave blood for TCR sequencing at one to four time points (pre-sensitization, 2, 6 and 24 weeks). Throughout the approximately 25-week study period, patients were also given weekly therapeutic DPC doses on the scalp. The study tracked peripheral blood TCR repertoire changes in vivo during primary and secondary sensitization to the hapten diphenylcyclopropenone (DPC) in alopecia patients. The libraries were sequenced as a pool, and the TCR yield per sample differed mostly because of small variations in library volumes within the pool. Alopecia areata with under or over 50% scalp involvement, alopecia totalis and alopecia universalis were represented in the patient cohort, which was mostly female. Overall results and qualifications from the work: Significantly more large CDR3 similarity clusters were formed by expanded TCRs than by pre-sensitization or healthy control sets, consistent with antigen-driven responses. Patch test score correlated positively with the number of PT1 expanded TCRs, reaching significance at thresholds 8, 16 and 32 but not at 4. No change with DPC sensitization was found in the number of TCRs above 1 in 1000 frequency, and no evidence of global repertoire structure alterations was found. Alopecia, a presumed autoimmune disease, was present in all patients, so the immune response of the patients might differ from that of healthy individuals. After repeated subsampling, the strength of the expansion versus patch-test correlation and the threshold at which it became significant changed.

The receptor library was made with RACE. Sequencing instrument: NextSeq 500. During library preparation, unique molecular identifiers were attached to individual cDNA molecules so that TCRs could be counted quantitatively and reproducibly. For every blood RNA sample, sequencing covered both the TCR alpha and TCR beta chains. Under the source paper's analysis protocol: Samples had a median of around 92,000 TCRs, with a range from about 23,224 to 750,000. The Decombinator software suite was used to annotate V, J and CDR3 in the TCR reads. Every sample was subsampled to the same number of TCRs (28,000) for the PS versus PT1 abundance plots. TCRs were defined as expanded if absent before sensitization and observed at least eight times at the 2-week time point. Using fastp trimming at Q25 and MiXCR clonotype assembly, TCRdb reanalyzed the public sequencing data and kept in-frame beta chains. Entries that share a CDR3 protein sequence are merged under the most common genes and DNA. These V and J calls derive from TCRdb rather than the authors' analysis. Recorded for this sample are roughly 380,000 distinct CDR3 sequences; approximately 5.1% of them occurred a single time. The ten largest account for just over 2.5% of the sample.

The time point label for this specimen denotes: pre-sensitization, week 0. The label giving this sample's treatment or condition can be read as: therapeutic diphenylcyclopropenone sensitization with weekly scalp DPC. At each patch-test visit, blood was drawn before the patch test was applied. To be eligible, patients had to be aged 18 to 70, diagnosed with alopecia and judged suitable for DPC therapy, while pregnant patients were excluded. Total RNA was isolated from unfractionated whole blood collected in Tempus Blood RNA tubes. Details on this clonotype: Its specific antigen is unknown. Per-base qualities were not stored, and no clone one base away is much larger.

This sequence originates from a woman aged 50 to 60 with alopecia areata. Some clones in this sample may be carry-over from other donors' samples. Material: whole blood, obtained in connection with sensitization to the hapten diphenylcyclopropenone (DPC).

The CDR3 loop reads CAIQGLNTEAFF. The nucleotides are TGTGCCATCCAGGGCCTGAACACTGAAGCTTTCTTT. The chain couples TRBV28 to TRBJ1-1; possibly the D gene is TRBD1, per 5 matching bases. The CDR3 sequence holds 12 residues, the cysteine and phenylalanine included. This entry keeps only the CDR3 DNA: 36 bases, framed from base 1. V is pared back by 10 bases and J by 0 bases, with 9 bases lying between the germline termini. CDR1 and CDR2 were assigned from the germline V gene as MDHEN and SYDVKM. When the CDR3 is completed using the reference TRBV28 and TRBJ1-1 genes on either side, the full variable domain is DVKVTQSSRYLVKRTGEKVFLECVQDMDHENMFWYRQDPGLGLRLIYFSYDVKMKEKGDIPEGYSVSREKKERFSLILESASTNQTSMYLCAIQGLNTEAFFGQGTRLTVV.